The rows below give T cell receptor beta chains drawn from one sample of a study of cytomegalovirus exposure and HLA in healthy donors. Assay: immunoSEQ multiplex PCR; the TCRdb copy retains only in-frame clones and omits some. The sample has about 150,000 clones, roughly four fifths seen once. The sequenced sample consisted of PBMCs. These receptors came from a young man in good health and CMV-seronegative. Both conserved end residues are part of each CDR3. The D gene is left open where the match is weak. Clone size is shown for a subset of rows, as once, few, many or a class of expanded clone.

v_call	j_call	d_call	clone_size	cdr3_nt	cdr3_aa
TRBV7-2	TRBJ2-1	-	once	TGTGCCAGCAGCCCCGGGACTTACGCATCCTACAATGAGCAGTTCTTC	CASSPGTYASYNEQFF
TRBV6-5	TRBJ2-7	TRBD1	-	TGTGCCAGCACCCCGTACGGACAGGGTAACGAGCAGTACTTC	CASTPYGQGNEQYF
TRBV30	TRBJ2-7	TRBD1	-	TGTGCCTGGAGTCCACCAAACAGGGGCCTTTACGAGCAGTACTTC	CAWSPPNRGLYEQYF
TRBV5-1	TRBJ2-1	TRBD2	-	TGCGCCAGCAGCTTGGAAGGACTAGCGGGACACAATGAGCAGTTCTTC	CASSLEGLAGHNEQFF
TRBV6-1	TRBJ1-5	-	-	TGTGCCAGCACCCGAGGCAGTAGCAATCAGCCCCAGCATTTT	CASTRGSSNQPQHF
TRBV7-9	TRBJ2-1	TRBD1	-	TGTGCCACCTGGACAGGGCACAATGAGCAGTTCTTC	CATWTGHNEQFF
TRBV6-5	TRBJ1-1	-	-	TGTGCCAGCAGTTACTACAGGGAATCTGAAGCTTTCTTT	CASSYYRESEAFF
TRBV7-8	TRBJ2-2	TRBD2	-	TGTGCCAGCAGCCGCAGGACTAGCACGAACACCGGGGAGCTGTTTTTT	CASSRRTSTNTGELFF
TRBV6-1	TRBJ1-2	-	-	TGTGCCAGCAGTGAATCGTACATCACTAACTATGGCTACACCTTC	CASSESYITNYGYTF
TRBV25-1	TRBJ2-5	TRBD1	-	TGTGCCAGCAGTTCAGGGGGCCAAGAGACCCAGTACTTC	CASSSGGQETQYF
TRBV9	TRBJ2-3	TRBD2	few	TGTGCCAGCAGCGTAGCTAGCGGCCATAGCACAGATACGCAGTATTTT	CASSVASGHSTDTQYF
TRBV5-8	TRBJ2-3	TRBD2	once	TGTGCCAGCAGCTTGGCCGGGGGGAGCACAGATACGCAGTATTTT	CASSLAGGSTDTQYF
TRBV2	TRBJ2-7	-	-	TGTGCCAGCAGTGAAGGGGACTCCCGTTACTTC	CASSEGDSRYF
TRBV2	TRBJ1-3	-	-	TGTGCCAGCAGGCCCGGGACTTATGGAAACACCATATATTTT	CASRPGTYGNTIYF
TRBV18	TRBJ2-1	-	-	TGTGCCAGCTCACCGGGCCTGGCAAATGAGCAGTTCTTC	CASSPGLANEQFF
TRBV19	TRBJ2-3	TRBD1	-	TGTGCCAGTAGCACGACAGGGTCAGATACGCAGTATTTT	CASSTTGSDTQYF
TRBV10-3	TRBJ2-3	TRBD2	-	TGTGCCATCCGGGGGAGCGGGGGACGCACAGATACGCAGTATTTT	CAIRGSGGRTDTQYF
TRBV5-1	TRBJ2-5	TRBD2	few	TGCGCCAGCAGCTTGTTAACTAGCGAAAAAGAGACCCAGTACTTC	CASSLLTSEKETQYF
TRBV19	TRBJ2-7	-	-	TGTGCCAGTAGTGTGTGGGGGGCCTACGAGCAGTACTTC	CASSVWGAYEQYF
TRBV11-2	TRBJ2-5	TRBD2	-	TGTGCCAGCAGCCACTCGACTAGCGGAGTTGTAGAAGAGACCCAGTACTTC	CASSHSTSGVVEETQYF
TRBV11-3	TRBJ2-1	TRBD2	-	TGTGCCAGCAGCGGTCGGGGGGGGCTCTACAATGAGCAGTTCTTC	CASSGRGGLYNEQFF
TRBV11-3	TRBJ2-3	TRBD1	-	TGTGCCAGCAGTACGACAGGGGGCGTAGATACGCAGTATTTT	CASSTTGGVDTQYF
TRBV11-2	TRBJ2-6	-	-	TGTGCCAGCAGCTTAGAGGCAGGAACCCACGGAGGGGCCAACGTCCTGACTTTC	CASSLEAGTHGGANVLTF
TRBV19	TRBJ2-3	TRBD2	-	TGTGCCAGTAGTATGGCTAGCGGGCCATACACAGATACGCAGTATTTT	CASSMASGPYTDTQYF
TRBV4-1	TRBJ2-1	TRBD2	-	TGCGCCAGCAGCCAAGGTGGGACTAGCGGGAGAGTAGGGCAGTTCTTC	CASSQGGTSGRVGQFF
TRBV30	TRBJ2-2	-	-	TGTGCCTGGAAGGTGAATCGGGATGTCACCGGGGAGCTGTTTTTT	CAWKVNRDVTGELFF
TRBV11-1	TRBJ2-3	-	-	TGTGCCAGCAGAAGGGGTATAGACCCTACAGTTGACGCGCAGTATTTT	CASRRGIDPTVDAQYF
TRBV27	TRBJ2-1	-	-	TGTGCCAGCAGTTTTAGCGGAATCAATGAGCAGTTCTTC	CASSFSGINEQFF
TRBV18	TRBJ2-5	-	-	TGTGCCAGCTCACCAGTCAGCGCAGAGACCCAGTACTTC	CASSPVSAETQYF
TRBV18	TRBJ1-5	-	-	TGTGCCAGCTCCGCTGAGCGTAGCAATCAGCCCCAGCATTTT	CASSAERSNQPQHF
TRBV18	TRBJ2-7	TRBD1	few	TGTGCCAGCTCACCACCTGGGACAGTCTCCTACGAGCAGTACTTC	CASSPPGTVSYEQYF
TRBV19	TRBJ2-5	-	-	TGTGCCAGTAGTATATATAGGTCGGAGAAAGAGACCCAGTACTTC	CASSIYRSEKETQYF
TRBV6-1	TRBJ2-2	-	-	TGTGCCAGCAGTGACCCGTCCCCCGGGGAGCTGTTTTTT	CASSDPSPGELFF
TRBV7-9	TRBJ1-3	-	-	TGTGCCAGCAGTCCTGACAGTCGCTCTGGAAACACCATATATTTT	CASSPDSRSGNTIYF
TRBV7-8	TRBJ2-7	-	-	TGTGCCAGCAGCTTAGCGGGGCAGGGGCACTACGAGCAGTACTTC	CASSLAGQGHYEQYF
TRBV12-5	TRBJ1-5	-	-	TGTGCTAGTGGGTACAGCATTAGCAATCAGCCCCAGCATTTT	CASGYSISNQPQHF
TRBV5-4	TRBJ2-7	TRBD1	-	TGTGCCAGCAGCCTGGGACAGGGGGATATCTACGAGCAGTACTTC	CASSLGQGDIYEQYF
TRBV2	TRBJ2-4	-	-	TGTGCCAGCAGTGGGCGATTGGGGAGGGCCAAAAACATTCAGTACTTC	CASSGRLGRAKNIQYF
TRBV25-1	TRBJ2-1	-	few	TGTGCCAGCAGTGAATTGGCTGACTCCTACAATGAGCAGTTCTTC	CASSELADSYNEQFF
TRBV7-6	TRBJ2-2	-	-	TGTGCCAGCAGCCCCTCGGAGATCACCGGGGAGCTGTTTTTT	CASSPSEITGELFF
TRBV5-1	TRBJ2-2	TRBD1	-	TGCGCCAGCAGCAGACAGGGGGCGCGGAACACCGGGGAGCTGTTTTTT	CASSRQGARNTGELFF
TRBV18	TRBJ2-1	-	-	TGTGCCAGCTCACCATTGGAGGGATACAATGAGCAGTTCTTC	CASSPLEGYNEQFF
TRBV28	TRBJ1-5	TRBD1	-	TGTGCCAGCAGTTTATGGAGGACAGGGATCAATCAGCCCCAGCATTTT	CASSLWRTGINQPQHF
TRBV5-1	TRBJ2-3	TRBD1	-	TGCGCCAGCTTAATGGGACAGGGGGCAGGAGATACGCAGTATTTT	CASLMGQGAGDTQYF
TRBV6-5	TRBJ2-7	-	once	TGTGCCAGCAGTTACACGTATCAGGGTTGGGGTTTGGAGCAGTACTTC	CASSYTYQGWGLEQYF
TRBV2	TRBJ2-7	TRBD2	-	TGTGCCAGCAGTGAACCGACTAGCAGCTACGAGCAGTACTTC	CASSEPTSSYEQYF
TRBV6-6	TRBJ2-2	-	-	TGTGCCAGCAGTTATCAGGGGCCGGATACCGGGGAGCTGTTTTTT	CASSYQGPDTGELFF
TRBV7-2	TRBJ2-7	TRBD1	-	TGTGCCAGCAGCCTTGGGACAGGTCTCCACGAGCAGTACTTC	CASSLGTGLHEQYF
TRBV15	TRBJ2-7	TRBD1	-	TGTGCCACCAGCAGGTACGGGACAGTAAACGAGCAGTACTTC	CATSRYGTVNEQYF
TRBV7-3	TRBJ2-1	TRBD2	-	TGTGCCAGCAGTTGGGGGGGACTAGCGGGAGTAGGTGAGCAGTTCTTC	CASSWGGLAGVGEQFF
TRBV15	TRBJ2-4	TRBD2	-	TGTGCCACCAGCAGTTACGCGGGAGATAACATTCAGTACTTC	CATSSYAGDNIQYF
TRBV27	TRBJ2-2	TRBD1	-	TGTGCCAGCAGACCTTGGGACAGGGGAGCCGGGGAGCTGTTTTTT	CASRPWDRGAGELFF
TRBV10-3	TRBJ2-7	TRBD1	-	TGTGCCATCAGTGACGGACAGGGGCTGTACTTC	CAISDGQGLYF
TRBV5-1	TRBJ2-5	-	-	TGCGCCAGCAGCCCTGGGGGGGCAGAGACCCAGTACTTC	CASSPGGAETQYF
TRBV11-2	TRBJ1-1	TRBD1	few	TGTGCCAGCAGCCGGGGGACAGGGGGTGACACTGAAGCTTTCTTT	CASSRGTGGDTEAFF